A single sample gave rise to the 10 T cell receptor beta chains below, sequenced in a study of shared clonotypes between healthy human individuals. TCRdb's table, derived via immunoSEQ multiplex PCR, lists solely in-frame clones and lacks some. The sample holds about 2.3 million clones, roughly 90% seen once. Sequencing input: naive CD4+ T cells from PBMCs. Regarding subset: CD45RA+ positively selected. These receptors were taken from a man aged 18 to 30 in good health. Some clones in this sample may be carry-over from other donors' samples.

J is TRBJ1-2 and V is TRBV5-1, with D possibly matching TRBD1 (5 bases). There are 13 residues in the CDR3. Germline CDR1 is SGHRS and CDR2 is YFSETQ. V lost 0 bases to trimming and J lost 7 bases, with 10 bases between them. DNA for the CDR3: TGCGCCAGCAGCTTGGAGGGGAGCCCTGGCTACACCTTC. It translates to CASSLEGSPGYTF. The whole variable domain, remainder taken from reference TRBV5-1 and TRBJ1-2, is KAGVTQTPRYLIKTRGQQVTLSCSPISGHRSVSWYQQTPGQGLQFLFEYFSETQRNKGNFPGRFSGRQFSNSRSEMNVSTLELGDSALYLCASSLEGSPGYTFGSGTRLTVV.

The chain combines TRBV28 with TRBJ2-6, with TRBD1 matching 7 bases. Germline V lookup: CDR1 MDHEN, CDR2 SYDVKM. V gave up 5 bases and J gave up 4 bases; unmatched junction bases: 11. CDR3 length equals 17 residues. CDR3 nucleotides: TGTGCCAGCAGTCCCCGACAGGGATCGGTCGGGGCCAACGTCCTGACTTTC. Its protein product is CASSPRQGSVGANVLTF.

Here the CDR3 reads CASNPGLENIQYF. CDR3 DNA sequence: TGTGCCAGCAACCCAGGGTTGGAAAACATTCAGTACTTC. The chain uses TRBV6-6 and TRBJ2-4; TRBD1 might be the D (5 bases). The germline V gene has CDR1 MNHNY and CDR2 SVGAGI (reference sequence). CDR3 length equals 13 residues. Trimming left V 7 bases short and J 5 bases short, with 12 bases between.

This chain uses TRBV4-3 with TRBJ1-2; 7 bases fit TRBD1. The CDR3 covers 15 residues. Trimming took 1 base from V and 6 from J; bases not matched to a gene: 8. Germline CDR1 and CDR2: LGHNA and YSLEER. The CDR3 protein is CASSQGIDRDHGYTF. CDR3 DNA sequence: TGCGCCAGCAGCCAAGGAATCGACAGGGACCATGGCTACACCTTC.

This chain uses TRBV18 with TRBJ2-5; D not resolved. CDR1 is KGHSH and CDR2 is LQKENI in the germline V gene. V shed 5 bases and J shed 5 bases, with 21 bases lying between them. This CDR3 has 16 amino acids. The CDR3 DNA reads as TGTGCCAGCTCATCCACACAGATATCAGTGGTGGAGACCCAGTACTTC. This translates into CASSSTQISVVETQYF. Looking up the rest from reference TRBV18 and TRBJ2-5 gives the full variable domain: NAGVMQNPRHLVRRRGQEARLRCSPMKGHSHVYWYRQLPEEGLKFMVYLQKENIIDESGMPKERFSAEFPKEGPSILRIQQVVRGDSAAYFCASSSTQISVVETQYFGPGTRLLVL.

CDR3 loop: CASSFYLGGSSYNEQFF. CDR3 nucleotides: TGTGCCAGCAGTTTTTATCTGGGCGGGAGCTCCTACAATGAGCAGTTCTTC. The rearrangement joins TRBV28 to TRBJ2-1; 7 nucleotides match TRBD2. The CDR3 length is 17 residues. CDR1 is MDHEN and CDR2 is SYDVKM in the germline V gene. Trimming removed 3 bases from V and 0 bases from J; junction bases left unmatched: 8. The complete variable domain, with remaining parts taken from reference TRBV28 and TRBJ2-1, reads DVKVTQSSRYLVKRTGEKVFLECVQDMDHENMFWYRQDPGLGLRLIYFSYDVKMKEKGDIPEGYSVSREKKERFSLILESASTNQTSMYLCASSFYLGGSSYNEQFFGPGTRLTVL.

This chain links TRBV5-1 with TRBJ2-1, with D possibly TRBD2 on 5 matching bases. V lost 6 bases and J lost 0, with 13 bases in between. The germline V gene has CDR1 SGHRS and CDR2 YFSETQ. There are 15 residues in the CDR3. CDR3 loop: CASTSRGSSYNEQFF. CDR3 nucleotide sequence: TGCGCCAGCACCTCCCGGGGAAGCTCCTACAATGAGCAGTTCTTC. The full variable domain, with the rest looked up from reference TRBV5-1 and TRBJ2-1, is KAGVTQTPRYLIKTRGQQVTLSCSPISGHRSVSWYQQTPGQGLQFLFEYFSETQRNKGNFPGRFSGRQFSNSRSEMNVSTLELGDSALYLCASTSRGSSYNEQFFGPGTRLTVL.

The genes are TRBV28 and TRBJ1-2; tentative D call: TRBD1 (6 bases). V was cut by 5 bases and J by 7 bases, with 14 bases left in between. The germline V gene has CDR1 MDHEN and CDR2 SYDVKM. The CDR3 extends over 13 amino acids. CDR3 nucleotides: TGTGCCAGCAGTAAAGCAGGGGTCTTTGGCTACACCTTC. Residues: CASSKAGVFGYTF.

This chain uses TRBV15 with TRBJ2-5, with D possibly being TRBD2 (6 bases). V lost 1 base and J 0 bases, leaving 18 bases between the germline ends. This CDR3 has 18 amino acids. Germline V lookup: CDR1 LNHNV, CDR2 YYDKDF (reference sequence). CDR3 nucleotide sequence: TGTGCCACCAGCAGAGCGGCTAGGACTACCGTGTACCAAGAGACCCAGTACTTC. Translation gives CATSRAARTTVYQETQYF.

This clone was observed a single time. The chain combines TRBV10-3 with TRBJ2-1, with TRBD1 identical over 10 bases. V lost 7 bases and J lost 8; bases outside the gene matches: 2. CDR1 is ENHRY, CDR2 SYGVKD, per germline. This CDR3 is 12 amino acids long. CDR3 nucleotide sequence: TGTGCCATCACCGGGACAGGGGATGAGCAGTTCTTC. It encodes CAITGTGDEQFF.